The 4 T cell receptor beta chains presented below share a single source sample, sequenced in a study of neurological immune-mediated disorders. In TCRdb, the 5' RACE reads were re-called with MiXCR into one record per CDR3 protein. The data contain fewer than 60,000 distinct CDR3 sequences, around a tenth of them singletons. The sequencing input was PBMCs. These receptor sequences come from a man aged 65-85 years with HTLV-1-associated myelopathy (HAM/TSP).

This clonotype was observed at least ten times. The CDR3 sequence is CSAPRTQRETQYF. The CDR3 DNA follows: TGCAGTGCTCCCCGGACCCAACGGGAGACCCAGTACTTC. The chain joins TRBV20-1 to TRBJ2-5; D gene unclear. V lost 5 bases to trimming and J lost 5 bases, with 15 bases between them. Germline lookup yields CDR1 DFQATT and CDR2 SNEGSKA (reference sequence). This CDR3 is 13 amino acids long.

The table lists this clonotype with many counts. V usage is TRBV20-1 and J usage is TRBJ2-7; tentatively, D is TRBD1 (6 bases). Germline loops: CDR1 DFQATT, CDR2 SNEGSKA (reference sequence). CDR3 length equals 12 residues. V lost 5 bases to trimming and J lost 7 bases, with 15 bases between them. The CDR3 here is CSAWGQSREQYF. The CDR3 DNA reads as TGCAGTGCTTGGGGGCAGTCTCGAGAGCAGTACTTC.

This clonotype has ten or more counts. The chain employs TRBV5-1 and TRBJ1-1; D may be TRBD1 (5 bases). Germline CDR1 reads SGHRS; CDR2 reads YFSETQ. The CDR3 has 15 residues. Trimming removed 6 bases at V and 3 bases at J, with 18 bases between. CDR3 loop: CASTRGGVKDTEAFF. CDR3 nucleotides: TGCGCCAGCACCCGGGGAGGGGTGAAGGACACTGAAGCTTTCTTT.

This clonotype was observed at least ten times. The chain combines TRBV3-1 with TRBJ1-6; D is possibly TRBD1 (5 bases). The V and J ends lost 3 bases and 7 bases respectively, with 13 bases between them. Germline CDR1 LGHDT, CDR2 YNNKEL (reference sequence). CDR3 length: 15 residues. The CDR3: CASSHSSGENSPLHF. The DNA for the CDR3 is TGTGCCAGCAGCCATAGTTCGGGGGAAAATTCACCCCTCCACTTT.